This TCR beta chain was profiled in a study of T cells in Graves' hyperthyroidism and ophthalmopathy. This clonotype was recorded at least ten times. CDR1 is SGHRS and CDR2 is YFSETQ in the germline V gene. The CDR3 is 14 residues long. The V gene lost 4 bases and the J gene lost 0 bases, with 9 bases spanning the gap. Amplified TCR beta CDR3 regions derived from RNA transcripts. The HTBI primer set served for first-round RT-PCR of the TCR CDR3. One entry per CDR3 protein results from TCRdb running MiXCR on the multiplex PCR reads. Altogether about 250,000 distinct CDR3 sequences are present, approximately 21% being singletons, with the ten largest covering 64%.

The J gene is TRBJ2-3, the V gene TRBV5-1, with TRBD1 as a possible D gene (6 bases). The sequencing input was blood. This TCR derives from a man aged 25 to 45 with Graves' ophthalmopathy. CDR3 residues: CASSPRGSTDTQYF. In nucleotides, the CDR3 is TGCGCCAGCAGCCCCAGGGGAAGCACAGATACGCAGTATTTT.